The clone carrying this T cell receptor (beta chain) was counted once. The CDR3 sequence is 19 residues long. Per the germline V gene, CDR1 is MNHNS and CDR2 is SASEGT. V lost 4 bases to trimming and J lost 0 bases, with 19 bases between them. TCR beta was sequenced from blood CD8+ and CD4+ T cells. Negative isolation yielded the CD8+ and CD4+ T cells, while FACS enriched the TEMRA cells. The data stem from a study of CD8 T cells in Susac syndrome. RNA, at about 0.5 to 1 ug, was reverse transcribed with random hexamers. One entry per CDR3 protein, called by TCRdb with MiXCR from the immunoSEQ multiplex PCR reads. The table has just over 300,000 distinct CDR3 sequences, 92% seen once; the top ten hold approximately 0.065%.

The source is a human donor with multiple sclerosis. This sequence joins TRBV6-1 and TRBJ1-6, with TRBD1 as a possible D gene (5 bases). Sequencing used CD4+ T cells from PBMCs. The CDR3 coding sequence is TGTGCCAGCAGTGGGGGCGCCGGAGGGTCGGGCTCCTATAATTCACCCCTCCACTTT. Translation gives CASSGGAGGSGSYNSPLHF.